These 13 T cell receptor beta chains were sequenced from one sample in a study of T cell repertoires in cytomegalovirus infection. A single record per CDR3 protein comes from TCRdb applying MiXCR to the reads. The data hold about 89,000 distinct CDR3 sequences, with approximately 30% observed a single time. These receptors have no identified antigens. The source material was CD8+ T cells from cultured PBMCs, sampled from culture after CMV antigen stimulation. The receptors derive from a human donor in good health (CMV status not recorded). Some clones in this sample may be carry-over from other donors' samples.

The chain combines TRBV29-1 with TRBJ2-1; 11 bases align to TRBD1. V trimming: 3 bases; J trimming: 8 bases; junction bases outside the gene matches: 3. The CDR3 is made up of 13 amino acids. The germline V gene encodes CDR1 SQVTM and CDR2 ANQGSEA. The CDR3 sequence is CSVEWTGGYEQFF. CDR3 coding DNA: TGCAGCGTTGAGTGGACAGGGGGCTATGAGCAGTTCTTC.

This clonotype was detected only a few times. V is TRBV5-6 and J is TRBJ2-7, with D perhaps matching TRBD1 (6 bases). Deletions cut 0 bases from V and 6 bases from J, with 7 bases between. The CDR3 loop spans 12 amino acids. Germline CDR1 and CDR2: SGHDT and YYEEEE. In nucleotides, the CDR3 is TGTGCCAGCAGCTTGGTGGGGGCCGAGCAGTACTTC. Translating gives CASSLVGAEQYF.

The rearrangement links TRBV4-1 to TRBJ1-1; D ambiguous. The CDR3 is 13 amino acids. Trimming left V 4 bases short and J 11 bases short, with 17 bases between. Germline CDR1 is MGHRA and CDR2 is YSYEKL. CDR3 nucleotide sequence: TGCGCCAGCAGCCCCCCCGGGTTCCCTCGGGCTTTCTTT. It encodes CASSPPGFPRAFF.

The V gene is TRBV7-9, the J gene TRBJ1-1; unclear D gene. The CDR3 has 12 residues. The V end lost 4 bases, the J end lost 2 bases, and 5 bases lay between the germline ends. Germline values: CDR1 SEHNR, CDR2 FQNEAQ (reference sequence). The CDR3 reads CASSSFNTEAFF. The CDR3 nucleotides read TGTGCCAGCAGCTCCTTCAACACTGAAGCTTTCTTT.

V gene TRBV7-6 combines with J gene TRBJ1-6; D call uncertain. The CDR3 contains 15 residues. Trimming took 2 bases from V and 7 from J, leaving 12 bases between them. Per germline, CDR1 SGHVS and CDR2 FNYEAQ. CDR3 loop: CASSLSWSNNSPLHF. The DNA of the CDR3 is TGTGCCAGCAGCTTATCCTGGTCGAACAATTCACCCCTCCACTTT.

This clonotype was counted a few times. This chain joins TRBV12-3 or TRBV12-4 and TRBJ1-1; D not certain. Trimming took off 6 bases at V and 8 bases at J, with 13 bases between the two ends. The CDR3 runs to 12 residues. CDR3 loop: CASSEAPSEAFF. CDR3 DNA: TGTGCCAGCAGCGAGGCGCCTTCCGAAGCTTTCTTT.

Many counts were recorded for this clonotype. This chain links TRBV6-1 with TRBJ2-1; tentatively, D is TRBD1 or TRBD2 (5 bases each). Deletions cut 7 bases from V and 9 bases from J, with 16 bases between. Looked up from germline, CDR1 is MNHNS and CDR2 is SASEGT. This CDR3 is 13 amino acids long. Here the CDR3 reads CASKRDLLGEQFF. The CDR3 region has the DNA TGTGCCAGCAAAAGGGACCTTTTGGGTGAGCAGTTCTTC.

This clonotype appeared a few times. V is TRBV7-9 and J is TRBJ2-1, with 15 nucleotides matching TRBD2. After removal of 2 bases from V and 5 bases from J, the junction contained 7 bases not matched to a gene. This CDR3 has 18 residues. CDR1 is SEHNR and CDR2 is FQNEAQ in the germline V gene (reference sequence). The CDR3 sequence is CASSLMGLAGGADNEQFF. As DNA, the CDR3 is TGTGCCAGCAGCTTAATGGGACTAGCGGGGGGCGCCGACAATGAGCAGTTCTTC.

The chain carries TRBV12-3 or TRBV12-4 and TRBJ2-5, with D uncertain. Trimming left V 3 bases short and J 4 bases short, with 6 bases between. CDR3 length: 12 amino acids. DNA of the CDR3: TGTGCCAGCAGTTTTTCGGGAGAGACCCAGTACTTC. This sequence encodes CASSFSGETQYF.

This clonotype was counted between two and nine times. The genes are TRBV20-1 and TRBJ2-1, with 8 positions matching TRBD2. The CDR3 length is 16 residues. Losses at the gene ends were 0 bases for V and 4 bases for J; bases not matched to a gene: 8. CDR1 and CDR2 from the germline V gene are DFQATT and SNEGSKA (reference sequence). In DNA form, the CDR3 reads TGCAGTGCTAGAGATCGGCTGGGACTAGTTTACAATGAGCAGTTCTTC. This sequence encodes CSARDRLGLVYNEQFF.

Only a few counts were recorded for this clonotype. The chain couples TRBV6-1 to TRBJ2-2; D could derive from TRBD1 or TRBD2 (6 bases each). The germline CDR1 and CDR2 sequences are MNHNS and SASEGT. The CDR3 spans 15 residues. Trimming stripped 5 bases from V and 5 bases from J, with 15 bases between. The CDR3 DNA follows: TGTGCCAGCAGTCCTTTCGGGGGCAATACCGGGGAGCTGTTTTTT. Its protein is CASSPFGGNTGELFF.

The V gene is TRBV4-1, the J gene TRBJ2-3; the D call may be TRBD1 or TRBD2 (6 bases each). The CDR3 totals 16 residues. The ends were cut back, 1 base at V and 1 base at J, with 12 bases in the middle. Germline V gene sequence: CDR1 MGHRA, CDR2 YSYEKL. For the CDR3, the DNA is TGCGCCAGCAGCCAAGGGGGGGCTCCTGGCACAGATACGCAGTATTTT. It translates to CASSQGGAPGTDTQYF.

The CDR3 coding sequence is TGTGCCAGTAGTATGGAGGGGACAGGTGACATTCAGTACTTC. Protein: CASSMEGTGDIQYF. This chain uses TRBV19 with TRBJ2-4; 8 nucleotides agree with TRBD1. This CDR3 is built from 14 residues. The V gene's germline CDR1 is LNHDA and CDR2 SQIVND (reference sequence). Trimming cost V 3 bases and J 8 bases; bases outside gene matches: 6.